The TCR beta chain described here comes from a study of cytomegalovirus exposure and HLA in healthy donors. The study, taken as a whole, reports: Later on, analysis showed that most CMV-associated TCR beta chains appeared to be HLA-restricted. Around 18,000 TCR beta sequences were associated with HLA alleles at 0.05 false discovery rate in a later analysis.

This clone was observed a handful of times. The antigen is undetermined. PCR amplification relied on 60 Vbeta primers (plus 13 Jbeta primers). Authors' processing steps: About 10 million of about 88 million unique TCR beta chains were shared, per a later count. Sequencing used immunoSEQ multiplex PCR; TCRdb keeps in-frame clones, though not all of them. Clone size and the V and J calls come from that table; the DNA yielded D and trimming. The sample lists 160,000 or so clones, roughly 80% seen once, with more than 3.5% in the top ten. Trimming took off 3 bases at V and 7 bases at J, with 8 bases between the two ends. Germline V gene sequence: CDR1 GTSNPN, CDR2 SVGIG (reference sequence). The CDR3 is made up of 11 amino acids.

The sequenced material came from PBMCs. V and J are TRBV30 and TRBJ2-3, with D maybe TRBD2 (5 bases). The receptor comes from a man aged 25 to 40 in good health and CMV-seropositive. The CDR3 region is CAWSPGNTQYF. DNA for the CDR3: TGTGCCTGGAGCCCCGGGAATACGCAGTATTTT.